The rows below give T cell receptor beta chains drawn from one sample of a study of vaccination and CD4 T cells after COVID-19. Which antigens these TCRs recognize remains unknown. Each CDR3 protein is one row after TCRdb ran MiXCR on the PCR reads. Of 8,000 to 10,000 distinct CDR3 sequences in the sample, roughly 27% were seen once. What was sequenced was CD4+ T cells from blood, cultured in vitro. Every receptor here comes from a human donor in good health. Both conserved end residues are trimmed from each CDR3.

cdr3_aa v_call
ASSETKNLYGYT TRBV5-4
ASRDLAGGRDEQF TRBV27
ASSLGQGATPAGANVLT TRBV27
ASRGTGDRRGPQH TRBV6-2/TRBV6-3
ASSDRGGTGELF TRBV6-2/TRBV6-3
ASSLVTDTEAF TRBV7-2
AISGGDQPQH TRBV10-3
SARGQGPGYT TRBV20-1
ASSLGQAGDYGYT TRBV5-1
ASSYYGESQPQH TRBV6-2/TRBV6-3
SAEPSGETQY TRBV20-1
ASTKYGGPTGYT TRBV19
ASSYVAGGSTDTQY TRBV6-5
ASSLRLYGYT TRBV28
ASSQIIAGITDTQY TRBV4-1
ASLMGQGDPYEQY TRBV28
SARDPGGGNTIY TRBV20-1
ATSDRDTGELF TRBV15
ASSQVETGTGYHEQH TRBV4-2
ASSPGLAETYEQY TRBV18
ASSIPGQGAHQPQH TRBV19
ASSLARDSPLH TRBV11-2
ASSLELGEQY TRBV11-3
ASSRGGSPLH TRBV6-1
ASSLNRGGYEQY TRBV7-8
ASSLQGSGELF TRBV27
ASSVADSVHNEQF TRBV9
SARVPDSGNTIY TRBV20-1
ATSDFADTQY TRBV24-1
ATQGQYYEQY TRBV10-3
SAREGGREAGELF TRBV20-1
ATPGNEGTDTQY TRBV28
ATSDWTSGITGELF TRBV24-1
ASRTTGPGQEHPIPYNEQF TRBV6-1
ASSVTSGSSTEQF TRBV6-1
SARSGASYGYT TRBV20-1
ASSYAEVNQPQH TRBV6-5
ASSQEGSRRNQPQH TRBV4-1
ASSLSGGTDTQY TRBV5-4
ASSLTIYEQY TRBV6-2/TRBV6-3
ASSYPQTSPTTNEQF TRBV6-2/TRBV6-3
ASSLEGGLTYEQY TRBV5-4
ASSRTSGKNTQY TRBV27
ASSLRTDHEKLF TRBV7-9
ASSPGGTVLYGYT TRBV28
ASSRQGSGTNTEAF TRBV7-8
SASQGHGPTNQPQH TRBV20-1
ATSTGAPGLTQH TRBV19
ASSYRPRTAISNYGYT TRBV6-5
ASSLKVFSDRAEGSNQPQH TRBV12-3/TRBV12-4
ASSPVTTDTQY TRBV5-4
ASSTEGDRDGNTIY TRBV6-1
ASSLGVLGDYEQY TRBV7-2
ASSLPAGRPYEQY TRBV28
AWSVLRGEAF TRBV30